This is a list of T cell receptor beta chains from one sample in a study of cytomegalovirus exposure and HLA in healthy donors. The data were produced by immunoSEQ multiplex PCR, yet TCRdb's version contains in-frame clones alone and is incomplete. The sample includes over 150,000 clones, about four fifths seen only once; the top ten take 2.4%. The sequencing input was PBMCs. Receptor source: a male donor in good health and CMV-seronegative. Each CDR3 is given with its conserved first and last residue. D genes are given only for firm matches. Size is stated for part of the rows, as once, few or many counts, or as a class when the clone is expanded.

size	length	J	D	V	DNA	CDR3
-	14	TRBJ1-5	TRBD1	TRBV6-1	TGTGCCAGCAGTGCAGGGGGCGCGTATCAGCCCCAGCATTTT	CASSAGGAYQPQHF
-	15	TRBJ1-5	-	TRBV29-1	TGCAGCGTTGCCGACGGGGTACTGGGCAATCAGCCCCAGCATTTT	CSVADGVLGNQPQHF
few	15	TRBJ2-7	-	TRBV6-6	TGTGCCAGCAGTTACTCCGGTCAGGGCCCCTACGAGCAGTACTTC	CASSYSGQGPYEQYF
-	17	TRBJ1-3	-	TRBV5-1	TGCGCCAGCAGCTTGGTTGGCAGACTATCCTCTGGAAACACCATATATTTT	CASSLVGRLSSGNTIYF
-	12	TRBJ2-3	-	TRBV6-6	TGTGCCAGCAGTTACTCCGGAGATACGCAGTATTTT	CASSYSGDTQYF
once	16	TRBJ2-7	TRBD2	TRBV5-5	TGTGCCAGCAGCTTGGCAGGGAGGGTGGGTGACGACGAGCAGTACTTC	CASSLAGRVGDDEQYF
-	18	TRBJ2-2	TRBD2	TRBV7-8	TGTGCCAGCAGCACAAGGACTAGCGGGGGGGCGAACACCGGGGAGCTGTTTTTT	CASSTRTSGGANTGELFF
few	14	TRBJ1-1	TRBD1	TRBV19	TGTGCCAGCACGCCTACGGACAGGGAGACTGAAGCTTTCTTT	CASTPTDRETEAFF
-	14	TRBJ2-7	TRBD1	TRBV28	TGTGCCAGCAGTTTAACAGGGGCCGGCTACGAGCAGTACTTC	CASSLTGAGYEQYF
-	16	TRBJ2-5	TRBD2	TRBV5-1	TGCGCCAGCAGCTCAGGAAGCGGGAGGCCTGAAGAGACCCAGTACTTC	CASSSGSGRPEETQYF
-	14	TRBJ1-1	TRBD1	TRBV9	TGTGCCAGCAGCGTAGTGCAGGGGGGAACTGAAGCTTTCTTT	CASSVVQGGTEAFF
-	15	TRBJ2-7	TRBD2	TRBV14	TGTGCCAGCAGCCATGGACTAGCGGGAACCTACGAGCAGTACTTC	CASSHGLAGTYEQYF
-	16	TRBJ2-5	TRBD1	TRBV6-1	TGTGCCAGCAGTGCCCGGGACAGCACTTACCAAGAGACCCAGTACTTC	CASSARDSTYQETQYF
-	15	TRBJ1-2	-	TRBV27	TGTGCCAGCAGTTTCTCGGCAGGTGTCAGCTATGGCTACACCTTC	CASSFSAGVSYGYTF
-	16	TRBJ2-2	-	TRBV7-3	TGTGCCAGCAGCTCACAGGGACCCCAGGACACCGGGGAGCTGTTTTTT	CASSSQGPQDTGELFF
-	13	TRBJ2-3	TRBD2	TRBV6-6	TGTGCCAGCAATCGGACTAGCGTAGATACGCAGTATTTT	CASNRTSVDTQYF
-	13	TRBJ1-3	-	TRBV7-9	TGTGCCAGCAGCCCCGGAGGGGGAAACACCATATATTTT	CASSPGGGNTIYF